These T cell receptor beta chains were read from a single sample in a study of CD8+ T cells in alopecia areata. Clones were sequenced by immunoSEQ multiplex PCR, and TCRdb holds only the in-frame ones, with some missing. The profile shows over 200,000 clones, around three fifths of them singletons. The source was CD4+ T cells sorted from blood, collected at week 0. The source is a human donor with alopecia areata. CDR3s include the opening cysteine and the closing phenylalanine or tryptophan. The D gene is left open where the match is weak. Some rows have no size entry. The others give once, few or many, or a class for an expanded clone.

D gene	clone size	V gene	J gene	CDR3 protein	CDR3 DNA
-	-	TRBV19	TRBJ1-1	CASSMWAGEAFF	TGTGCCAGTAGTATGTGGGCTGGTGAAGCTTTCTTT
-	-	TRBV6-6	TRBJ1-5	CASSPGTAEPQHF	TGTGCCAGCAGTCCCGGGACGGCCGAGCCCCAGCATTTT
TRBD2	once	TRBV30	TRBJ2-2	CAWSVNSGKSNTGELFF	TGTGCCTGGAGTGTAAATAGCGGGAAGAGTAACACCGGGGAGCTGTTTTTT
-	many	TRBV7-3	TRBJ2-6	CACKGSSGANVLTF	TGTGCCTGCAAGGGTAGCTCTGGGGCCAACGTCCTGACTTTC
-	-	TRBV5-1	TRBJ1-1	CASSLDANTEAFF	TGCGCCAGCAGCTTGGATGCGAACACTGAAGCTTTCTTT
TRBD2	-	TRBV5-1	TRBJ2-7	CASRTGTSGMTYEQYF	TGCGCCAGCAGGACGGGGACTAGCGGGATGACCTACGAGCAGTACTTC
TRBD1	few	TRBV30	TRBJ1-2	CAWNSETGQSGYTF	TGTGCCTGGAACAGTGAGACAGGGCAAAGCGGCTACACCTTC
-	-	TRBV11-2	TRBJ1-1	CASSPGTNTEAFF	TGTGCCAGCAGCCCAGGGACAAACACTGAAGCTTTCTTT
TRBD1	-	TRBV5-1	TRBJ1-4	CASSFGQGSGRKLFF	TGCGCCAGCAGCTTCGGACAGGGGAGTGGACGAAAACTGTTTTTT
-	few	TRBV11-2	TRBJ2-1	CASSLLAQSSYNEQFF	TGTGCCAGCAGCTTGCTAGCTCAGAGCTCCTACAATGAGCAGTTCTTC
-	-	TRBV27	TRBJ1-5	CASSSGQFQPQHF	TGTGCCAGCAGTTCAGGACAGTTTCAGCCCCAGCATTTT
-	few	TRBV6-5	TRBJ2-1	CASSEVGRGEQFF	TGTGCCAGCAGTGAAGTAGGAAGGGGTGAGCAGTTCTTC
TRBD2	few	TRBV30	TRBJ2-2	CAWSVGTSTGELFF	TGTGCCTGGAGTGTAGGGACTAGCACCGGGGAGCTGTTTTTT
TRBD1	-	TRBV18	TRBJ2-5	CASSRLGQPQETQYF	TGTGCCAGCTCACGGTTGGGACAGCCCCAAGAGACCCAGTACTTC
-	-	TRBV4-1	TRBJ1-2	CASSHIAQRGYTF	TGCGCCAGCAGCCATATCGCCCAGCGGGGCTACACCTTC
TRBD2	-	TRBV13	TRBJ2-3	CASTRGESTDTQYF	TGTGCCAGCACGCGGGGGGAATCCACAGATACGCAGTATTTT
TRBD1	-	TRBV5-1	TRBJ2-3	CASRGTGGTDTQYF	TGCGCCAGCAGGGGAACAGGGGGCACAGATACGCAGTATTTT
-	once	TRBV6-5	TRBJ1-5	CARTDTNQPQHF	TGTGCCAGGACGGATACCAATCAGCCCCAGCATTTT
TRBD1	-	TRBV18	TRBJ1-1	CASSQTKTGLAFF	TGTGCCAGCTCACAGACGAAGACAGGGTTAGCTTTCTTT
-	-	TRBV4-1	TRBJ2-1	CASSQGSGTDLSYEQFF	TGCGCCAGCAGCCAAGGCTCCGGGACCGATTTGAGCTATGAGCAGTTCTTC
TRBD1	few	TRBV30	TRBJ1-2	CAWSRGQGLTNYGYTF	TGTGCCTGGAGTAGGGGACAGGGGCTTACTAACTATGGCTACACCTTC
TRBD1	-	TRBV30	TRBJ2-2	CAWSVFDRGGELFF	TGTGCCTGGAGTGTATTTGACAGGGGTGGGGAGCTGTTTTTT
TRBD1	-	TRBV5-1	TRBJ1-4	CASSPRTGAVNTNEKLFF	TGCGCCAGCAGCCCCCGGACAGGGGCCGTGAATACAAATGAAAAACTGTTTTTT
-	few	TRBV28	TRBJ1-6	CASIPRTSYNSPLHF	TGTGCCAGCATCCCCCGGACCTCCTATAATTCACCCCTCCACTTT
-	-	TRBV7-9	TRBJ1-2	CASSPVGYGYTF	TGTGCCAGCAGCCCGGTCGGCTATGGCTACACCTTC
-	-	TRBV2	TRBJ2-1	CASSEDLMHQDEQFF	TGTGCCAGCAGTGAAGACCTGATGCATCAGGATGAGCAGTTCTTC
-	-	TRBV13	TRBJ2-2	CASSSRTAVNTGELFF	TGTGCCAGCAGCAGCCGGACAGCGGTAAACACCGGGGAGCTGTTTTTT
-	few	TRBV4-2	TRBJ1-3	CASSQPDRSSGNTIYF	TGTGCCAGCAGCCAACCGGACCGTAGCTCTGGAAACACCATATATTTT
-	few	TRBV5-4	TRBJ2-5	CASSFLGAQETQYF	TGTGCCAGCAGCTTTCTGGGGGCCCAAGAGACCCAGTACTTC
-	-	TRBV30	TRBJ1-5	CAWSRGRGAEPQHF	TGTGCCTGGAGCCGAGGACGTGGGGCCGAGCCCCAGCATTTT
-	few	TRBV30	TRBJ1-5	CAWSPRATSNQPQHF	TGTGCCTGGAGTCCTCGGGCCACGAGCAATCAGCCCCAGCATTTT
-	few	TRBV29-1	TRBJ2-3	CSGRYPVTDTQYF	TGCAGCGGAAGGTACCCCGTCACAGATACGCAGTATTTT
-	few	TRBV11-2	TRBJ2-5	CASSLEETQYF	TGTGCCAGCAGCTTAGAGGAGACCCAGTACTTC
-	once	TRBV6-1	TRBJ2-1	CASSEERFGEQFF	TGTGCCAGCAGTGAGGAAAGGTTCGGTGAGCAGTTCTTC
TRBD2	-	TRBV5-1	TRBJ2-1	CASSPRTSGARFMEQFF	TGCGCCAGCAGCCCAAGGACTAGCGGGGCCAGGTTCATGGAGCAGTTCTTC
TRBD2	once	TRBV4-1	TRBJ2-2	CASNPGLAGVSTGELFF	TGCGCCAGCAACCCGGGACTAGCGGGAGTCAGCACCGGGGAGCTGTTTTTT
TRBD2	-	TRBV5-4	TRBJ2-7	CASSLRTSGTEQYF	TGTGCCAGCAGCTTGAGGACTAGCGGGACCGAGCAGTACTTC
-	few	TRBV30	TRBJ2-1	CAWSVGFYEQFF	TGTGCCTGGAGTGTGGGATTTTATGAGCAGTTCTTC
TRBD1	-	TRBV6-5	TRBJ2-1	CASRPQGSSYNEQFF	TGTGCCAGCAGACCACAGGGGAGCTCCTACAATGAGCAGTTCTTC
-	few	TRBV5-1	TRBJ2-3	CASSETGRSTSTDTQYF	TGCGCCAGCAGCGAGACAGGGAGGTCGACTAGCACAGATACGCAGTATTTT
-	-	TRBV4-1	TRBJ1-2	CASSQEAMYYGYTF	TGCGCCAGCAGCCAAGAAGCGATGTACTATGGCTACACCTTC
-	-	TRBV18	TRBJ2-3	CASSPWTDTDTQYF	TGTGCCAGCTCACCTTGGACAGACACAGATACGCAGTATTTT